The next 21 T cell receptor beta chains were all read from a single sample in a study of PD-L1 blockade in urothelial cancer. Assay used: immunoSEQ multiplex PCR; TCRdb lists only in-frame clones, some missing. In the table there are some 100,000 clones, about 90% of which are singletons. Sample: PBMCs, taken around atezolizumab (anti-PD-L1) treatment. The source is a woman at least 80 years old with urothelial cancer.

The CDR3: CASSLGFQGPYGYTF. In DNA, the CDR3 is TGTGCCAGCAGCTTAGGGTTCCAGGGGCCATATGGCTACACCTTC. V usage is TRBV11-2 and J usage is TRBJ1-2, with a possible D match to TRBD1 (6 bases). The germline V and J ends were trimmed by 1 base and 5 bases, with 14 bases remaining between them. CDR3 length equals 15 residues. Germline-derived CDR1 and CDR2 are SGHAT and FQNNGV.

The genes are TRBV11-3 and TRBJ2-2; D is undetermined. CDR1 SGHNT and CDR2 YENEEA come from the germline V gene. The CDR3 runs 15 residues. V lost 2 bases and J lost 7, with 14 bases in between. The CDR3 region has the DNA TGTGCCAGCAGCTTAAATACGCTTCCCAGCGGGGAGCTGTTTTTT. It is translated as CASSLNTLPSGELFF.

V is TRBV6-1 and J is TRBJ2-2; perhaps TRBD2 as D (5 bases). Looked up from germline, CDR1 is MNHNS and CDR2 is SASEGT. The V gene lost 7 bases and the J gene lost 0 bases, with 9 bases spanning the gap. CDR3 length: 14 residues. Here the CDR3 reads CASNFGTNTGELFF. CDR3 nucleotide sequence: TGTGCCAGCAACTTCGGGACGAACACCGGGGAGCTGTTTTTT.

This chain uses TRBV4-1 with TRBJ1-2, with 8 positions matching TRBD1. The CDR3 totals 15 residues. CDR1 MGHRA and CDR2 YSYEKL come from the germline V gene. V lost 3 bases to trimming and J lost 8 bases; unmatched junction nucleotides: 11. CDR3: CASSQGRTGSIGYTF. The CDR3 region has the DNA TGCGCCAGCAGCCAGGGCAGGACAGGGTCTATCGGCTACACCTTC.

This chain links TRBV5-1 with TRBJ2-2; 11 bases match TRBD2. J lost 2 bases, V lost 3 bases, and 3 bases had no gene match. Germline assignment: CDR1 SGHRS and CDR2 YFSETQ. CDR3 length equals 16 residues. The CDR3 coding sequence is TGCGCCAGCAGCTCTGGGACTAGCGGCAACACCGGGGAGCTGTTTTTT. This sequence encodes CASSSGTSGNTGELFF.

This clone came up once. CDR3 nucleotides: TGTGCCAGCAGCTTGGGACAGGGGGCAATTGATACGCAGTATTTT. It translates to CASSLGQGAIDTQYF. V gene TRBV5-4 combines with J gene TRBJ2-3; the match to TRBD1 covers 10 bases. Germline V gene data show CDR1 as SGHNT and CDR2 as YYREEE (reference sequence). Trimming took 0 bases from V and 6 from J; bases not matched to a gene: 4. The CDR3 is 15 amino acids.

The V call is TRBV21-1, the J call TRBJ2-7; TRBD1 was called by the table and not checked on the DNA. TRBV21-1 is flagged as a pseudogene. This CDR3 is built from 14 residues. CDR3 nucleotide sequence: TGTGCCAGCAGCAAGGAGGGACAGAGCTACGAGCAGTACTTC. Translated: CASSKEGQSYEQYF.

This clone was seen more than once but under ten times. CDR3: CASRPDSTLSLYEQYF. The CDR3 DNA sequence: TGTGCCAGCAGGCCTGACTCGACTCTAAGCCTCTACGAGCAGTACTTC. J is TRBJ2-7 and V is TRBV28, with D hard to call. Per the germline V gene, CDR1 is MDHEN and CDR2 is SYDVKM. The germline V and J ends were trimmed by 6 bases and 3 bases, with 21 bases remaining between them. The CDR3 covers 16 residues.

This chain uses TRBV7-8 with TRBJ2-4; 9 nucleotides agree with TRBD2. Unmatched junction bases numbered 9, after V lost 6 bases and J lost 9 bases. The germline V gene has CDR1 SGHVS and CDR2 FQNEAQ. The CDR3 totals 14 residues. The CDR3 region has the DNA TGTGCCAGCAGTCAGTTAGCGGGAGACAGCATTCAGTACTTC. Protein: CASSQLAGDSIQYF.

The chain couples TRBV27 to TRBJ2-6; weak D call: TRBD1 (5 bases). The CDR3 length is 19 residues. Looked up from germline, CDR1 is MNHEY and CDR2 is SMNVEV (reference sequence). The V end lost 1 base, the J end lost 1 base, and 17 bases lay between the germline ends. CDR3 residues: CASSLYGAPADSGANVLTF. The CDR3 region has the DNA TGTGCCAGCAGTTTATATGGGGCTCCCGCGGATTCTGGGGCCAACGTCCTGACTTTC.

In DNA form, the CDR3 reads TGTGCCAGCAGCCTCCTTAGCGGGAACGGCGGGGAGCTGTTTTTT. It translates to CASSLLSGNGGELFF. The V gene is TRBV9, the J gene TRBJ2-2; 8 bases agree with TRBD2. CDR1 is SGDLS, CDR2 YYNGEE, per germline. The CDR3 length is 15 residues. Trimming removed 4 bases from V and 7 bases from J; junction bases left unmatched: 9.

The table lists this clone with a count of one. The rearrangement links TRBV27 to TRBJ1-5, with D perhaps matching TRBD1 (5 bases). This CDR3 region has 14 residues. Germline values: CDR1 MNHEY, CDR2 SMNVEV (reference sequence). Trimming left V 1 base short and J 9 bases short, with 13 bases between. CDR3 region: CASSLFRDSGPQHF. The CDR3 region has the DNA TGTGCCAGCAGTTTATTTCGGGACTCAGGGCCCCAGCATTTT.

The CDR3 spells CASSLAGLAGGGYQETQYF. The CDR3 DNA reads TGTGCCAGCAGCTTAGCGGGACTAGCGGGAGGGGGGTACCAAGAGACCCAGTACTTC. The chain combines TRBV7-2 with TRBJ2-5; TRBD2 agrees at 16 bases. Looked up from germline, CDR1 is SGHTA and CDR2 is FQGNSA. The CDR3 covers 19 residues. V shed 0 bases, J shed 0 bases, and the junction held 4 bases outside the gene matches. Together with reference TRBV7-2 and TRBJ2-5, the CDR3 gives the full variable domain: GAGVSQSPSNKVTEKGKDVELRCDPISGHTALYWYRQSLGQGLEFLIYFQGNSAPDKSGLPSDRFSAERTGGSVSTLTIQRTQQEDSAVYLCASSLAGLAGGGYQETQYFGPGTRLLVL.

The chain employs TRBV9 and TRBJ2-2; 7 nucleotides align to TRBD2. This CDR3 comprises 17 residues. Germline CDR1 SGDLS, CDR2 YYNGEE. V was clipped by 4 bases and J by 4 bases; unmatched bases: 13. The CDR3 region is CASSPRGGGRGTGELFF. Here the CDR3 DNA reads TGTGCCAGCAGCCCCAGAGGCGGGGGTCGGGGCACCGGGGAGCTGTTTTTT.

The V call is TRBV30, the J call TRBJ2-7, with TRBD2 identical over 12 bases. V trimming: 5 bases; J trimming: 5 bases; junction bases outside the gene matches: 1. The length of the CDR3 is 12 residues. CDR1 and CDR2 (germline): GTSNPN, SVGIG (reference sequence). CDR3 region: CAWGLAGNEQYF. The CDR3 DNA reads TGTGCCTGGGGACTAGCGGGAAACGAGCAGTACTTC.

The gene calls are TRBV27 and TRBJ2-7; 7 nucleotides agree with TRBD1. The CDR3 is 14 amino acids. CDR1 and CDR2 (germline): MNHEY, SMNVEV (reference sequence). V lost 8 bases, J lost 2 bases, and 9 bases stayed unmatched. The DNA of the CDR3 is TGTGCCAGCGGAAAACAGGGGTTCCCCTACGAGCAGTACTTC. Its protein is CASGKQGFPYEQYF.

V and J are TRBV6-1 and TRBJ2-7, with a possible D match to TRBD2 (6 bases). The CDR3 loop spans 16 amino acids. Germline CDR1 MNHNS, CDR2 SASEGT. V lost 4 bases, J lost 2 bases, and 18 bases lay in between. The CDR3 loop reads CASSARLGTAAYEQYF. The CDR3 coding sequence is TGTGCCAGCAGTGCACGACTAGGGACGGCTGCCTACGAGCAGTACTTC.

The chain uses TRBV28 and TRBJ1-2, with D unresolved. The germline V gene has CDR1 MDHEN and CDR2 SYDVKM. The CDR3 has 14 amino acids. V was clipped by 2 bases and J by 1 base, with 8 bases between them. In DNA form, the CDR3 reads TGTGCCAGCAGTTTAGGGCAGATTAACTATGGCTACACCTTC. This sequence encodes CASSLGQINYGYTF.

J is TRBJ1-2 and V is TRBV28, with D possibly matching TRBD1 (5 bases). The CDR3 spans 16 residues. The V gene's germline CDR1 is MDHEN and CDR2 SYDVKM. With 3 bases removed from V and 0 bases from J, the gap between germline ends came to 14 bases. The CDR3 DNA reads TGTGCCAGCAGTTTGGTGGGGCGTAAGACTAACTATGGCTACACCTTC. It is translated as CASSLVGRKTNYGYTF.

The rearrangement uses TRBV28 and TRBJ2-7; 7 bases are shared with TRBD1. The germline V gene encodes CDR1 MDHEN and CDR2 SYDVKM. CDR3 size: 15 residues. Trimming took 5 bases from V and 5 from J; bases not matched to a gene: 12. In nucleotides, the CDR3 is TGTGCCAGCAGTCTTGCAGGGGGACGGAGAGACGAGCAGTACTTC. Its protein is CASSLAGGRRDEQYF.

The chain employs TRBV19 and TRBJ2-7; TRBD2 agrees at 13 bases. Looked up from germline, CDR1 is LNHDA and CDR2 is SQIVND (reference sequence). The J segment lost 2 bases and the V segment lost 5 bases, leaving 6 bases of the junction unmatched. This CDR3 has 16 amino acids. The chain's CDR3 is CASSLGLAGEAYEQYF. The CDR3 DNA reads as TGTGCCAGTAGTCTCGGACTAGCGGGAGAGGCCTACGAGCAGTACTTC.